The TCR beta chain under discussion was sequenced for a study of spatial heterogeneity in lung cancer. Study-wide background: The study consistently detected more beta-chain than alpha-chain sequences. General observations from the study: Resection saw ubiquitous expanded tumor TCRs appear in blood more than follow-up did.

TCRdb re-called the 5' RACE reads with MiXCR, one entry per CDR3 protein. The repertoire holds more than 65,000 distinct CDR3 sequences, with 10% to 15% as singletons. In the case of this clonotype: Its antigen is not known.

Germline V lookup: CDR1 GTSNPN, CDR2 SVGIG (reference sequence). Trimming cost V 4 bases and J 6 bases; bases outside gene matches: 9. The CDR3 is made up of 14 amino acids. Stated time point: sample taken at primary tumor resection. From tumor, nontumor lung or frozen PBMC, whole RNA was taken unsorted for sequencing. The donor population consisted of approximately 79 patients with untreated, early-stage non-small cell lung cancer. This rearrangement joins TRBV30 to TRBJ1-1; 9 bases are shared with TRBD1. The TCR comes from a male donor with early-stage non-small cell lung cancer. This specimen consisted of PBMCs, obtained at surgery. The CDR3, as DNA: TGTGCCTGGACCTTAACAGGGGGCTATGCTGAAGCTTTCTTT. This codes for CAWTLTGGYAEAFF. Using reference TRBV30 and TRBJ1-1 for the parts outside the CDR3, the full variable domain is SQTIHQWPATLVQPVGSPLSLECTVEGTSNPNLYWYRQAAGRGLQLLFYSVGIGQISSEVPQNLSASRPQDRQFILSSKKLLLSDSGFYLCAWTLTGGYAEAFFGQGTRLTVV.